Following are 29 T cell receptor beta chains from one sample sequenced in a study of CD8 T cells in Susac syndrome. Random hexamers were used to reverse transcribe the RNA input (roughly 0.5 to 1 ug). TCRdb processed the immunoSEQ multiplex PCR reads anew with MiXCR; each CDR3 protein has one entry. The sample lists fewer than 200,000 distinct CDR3 sequences; approximately 94% were seen once. The sequencing input was CD4+ T cells from PBMCs. These receptors were obtained from a human donor in good health.

J is TRBJ1-5 and V is TRBV7-2, with no clear D. The CDR3 consists of 15 residues. Germline V gives CDR1 SGHTA, CDR2 FQGNSA. With 1 base removed from V and 2 bases from J, the gap between germline ends came to 9 bases. DNA for the CDR3: TGTGCCAGCAGCTTAGGGATCAGTCGCAATCAGCCCCAGCATTTT. Translated: CASSLGISRNQPQHF.

The chain links TRBV4-3 to TRBJ2-7; TRBD1 matches 10 bases. V lost 3 bases to trimming and J lost 3 bases; unmatched junction nucleotides: 5. Germline CDR1 LGHNA, CDR2 YSLEER. CDR3 size: 15 residues. The CDR3 DNA sequence: TGCGCCAGCAGCCATAGGACAGGGGGAAACTACGAGCAGTACTTC. Translation: CASSHRTGGNYEQYF.

The gene calls are TRBV29-1 and TRBJ2-1; TRBD1 might be the D (6 bases). The CDR3 extends over 15 amino acids. Trimming took off 6 bases at V and 3 bases at J, with 18 bases between the two ends. Germline V gene data show CDR1 as SQVTM and CDR2 as ANQGSEA. In DNA form, the CDR3 reads TGCAGCGTGGGGTCGTTTGGGGGCTACTACAATGAGCAGTTCTTC. Protein product: CSVGSFGGYYNEQFF.

The rearrangement joins TRBV18 to TRBJ2-1; 12 bases are shared with TRBD1. J lost 8 bases, V lost 2 bases, and 7 bases had no gene match. CDR3 size: 16 residues. CDR1 KGHSH and CDR2 LQKENI come from the germline V gene. Written as DNA, the CDR3 is TGTGCCAGCTCACCAAGGGGGACAGGGGGCTTCGATGAGCAGTTCTTC. This translates into CASSPRGTGGFDEQFF.

The chain carries TRBV25-1 and TRBJ1-1; TRBD1 matches 7 bases. The germline gives CDR1 MGHDK, CDR2 SYGVNS. The V gene end was trimmed by 3 bases and the J gene end by 4 bases; junction bases not matched to a gene: 2. CDR3 length: 13 amino acids. The CDR3 DNA sequence: TGTGCCAGCAGTGAGGCAGGGGGCACTGAAGCTTTCTTT. It encodes CASSEAGGTEAFF.

V gene TRBV20-1 combines with J gene TRBJ2-1; TRBD2 is a possible D gene (6 bases). The germline gives CDR1 DFQATT, CDR2 SNEGSKA (reference sequence). The CDR3 covers 11 residues. Trimming removed 6 bases from V and 8 bases from J, with 11 bases in between. This chain's CDR3 is CSALLAYEQFF. The DNA for the CDR3 is TGCAGTGCCCTTCTAGCGTATGAGCAGTTCTTC.

The gene calls are TRBV30 and TRBJ1-5, with D maybe TRBD1 (6 bases). V gave up 5 bases and J gave up 5 bases, with 13 bases separating them. The CDR3 covers 13 residues. In germline, CDR1 is GTSNPN, CDR2 SVGIG (reference sequence). This CDR3 is CAWQSGGDQPQHF. CDR3 nucleotides: TGTGCCTGGCAATCGGGGGGCGATCAGCCCCAGCATTTT.

This sequence joins TRBV29-1 and TRBJ1-2; 9 nucleotides line up with TRBD1. J gave up 7 bases and V 3 bases, and 6 bases lay outside the gene matches. Looked up from germline, CDR1 is SQVTM and CDR2 is ANQGSEA. The CDR3 extends over 13 amino acids. This CDR3 reads CSVERTGVRGYTF. CDR3 in DNA: TGCAGCGTTGAGCGGACAGGGGTCCGTGGCTACACCTTC.

J is TRBJ1-2 and V is TRBV6-2 or TRBV6-3; D possibly corresponds to TRBD1 (5 bases). Trimming removed 4 bases from V and 2 bases from J, with 11 bases in between. This CDR3 is built from 14 residues. Germline-derived CDR1 and CDR2 are MNHEY and SVGEGT. CDR3 sequence reads: CASSWGGGNYGYTF. In nucleotides, the CDR3 is TGTGCCAGCAGTTGGGGCGGAGGGAACTATGGCTACACCTTC.

J is TRBJ2-7 and V is TRBV15; D gene uncertain. The CDR3 is 16 amino acids. V was pared by 1 base and J by 2 bases, with 15 bases between. The germline V gene encodes CDR1 LNHNV and CDR2 YYDKDF (reference sequence). The CDR3 DNA sequence: TGTGCCACCAGCAGAGGCCGGGCCCAAGGCCCCTACGAGCAGTACTTC. This gives the protein CATSRGRAQGPYEQYF.

The chain joins TRBV24-1 to TRBJ2-5; 10 nucleotides match TRBD1. Unmatched junction bases numbered 8, after V lost 4 bases and J lost 7 bases. This CDR3 region has 15 residues. Germline CDR1 is KGHDR and CDR2 is SFDVKD. The CDR3 sequence is CATSDMGQGLRTQYF. The CDR3 bases are TGTGCCACCAGTGACATGGGACAGGGGCTTCGGACCCAGTACTTC.

The genes are TRBV18 and TRBJ2-2, with 7 bases fitting TRBD1. CDR1 and CDR2 from the germline V gene are KGHSH and LQKENI. Trimming removed 3 bases from V and 0 bases from J; junction bases left unmatched: 1. This CDR3 has 15 residues. CDR3 loop: CASSPGTANTGELFF. Here the CDR3 DNA reads TGTGCCAGCTCACCGGGGACAGCGAACACCGGGGAGCTGTTTTTT.

The V gene is TRBV7-9, the J gene TRBJ2-1; D uncertain. The V gene lost 2 bases and the J gene lost 0 bases, with 20 bases spanning the gap. Per germline, CDR1 SEHNR and CDR2 FQNEAQ (reference sequence). This CDR3 spans 19 amino acids. This chain's CDR3 is CASSLNSYQLARSYNEQFF. The CDR3 DNA reads as TGTGCCAGCAGCTTAAACAGTTATCAATTGGCCCGCTCCTACAATGAGCAGTTCTTC.

The chain carries TRBV27 and TRBJ2-5; D gene unclear. The CDR3 spans 12 residues. V gave up 4 bases and J gave up 5 bases, with 8 bases separating them. Germline CDR1 reads MNHEY; CDR2 reads SMNVEV (reference sequence). The CDR3 is CASSWSMETQYF. The CDR3 nucleotides are TGTGCCAGCAGTTGGTCGATGGAGACCCAGTACTTC.

The chain has TRBV20-1 and TRBJ2-7, with 9 positions matching TRBD1. Germline V gene lookup returns CDR1 DFQATT and CDR2 SNEGSKA (reference sequence). CDR3 length: 13 residues. V was pared by 5 bases and J by 6 bases, with 8 bases of the junction left unmatched. The CDR3 nucleotides read TGCAGTGCTCCGGGACAGGGAAGGTTCGAGCAGTACTTC. It specifies CSAPGQGRFEQYF.

The chain couples TRBV20-1 to TRBJ2-5, with 7 bases aligning to TRBD1. V was pared by 7 bases and J by 1 base, with 6 bases of the junction left unmatched. The CDR3 loop spans 13 amino acids. CDR1 and CDR2 (germline): DFQATT, SNEGSKA (reference sequence). The CDR3 nucleotides read TGCAGTGTTCCGACAGGGACCCAAGAGACCCAGTACTTC. Translated: CSVPTGTQETQYF.

CDR3 nucleotide sequence: TGTGCCTGGTCTTTAACTAGCGGAGGACCCTACGAGCAGTACTTC. Encoded protein: CAWSLTSGGPYEQYF. The gene calls are TRBV30 and TRBJ2-7; 8 nucleotides agree with TRBD2. The germline CDR1 and CDR2 sequences are GTSNPN and SVGIG (reference sequence). This CDR3 spans 15 amino acids. Trimming removed 5 bases from V and 2 bases from J; junction bases left unmatched: 11.

The CDR3 is CSAADPPGRGTDTQYF. DNA of the CDR3: TGCAGTGCTGCGGACCCACCGGGGCGAGGGACAGATACGCAGTATTTT. The gene calls are TRBV20-1 and TRBJ2-3; D possibly uses TRBD1 or TRBD2 (5 bases each). Germline-derived CDR1 and CDR2 are DFQATT and SNEGSKA (reference sequence). The CDR3 extends over 16 amino acids. Trimming took off 5 bases at V and 3 bases at J, with 21 bases between the two ends.

This sequence joins TRBV30 and TRBJ2-1; 7 bases fit TRBD2. Trimming cost V 5 bases and J 3 bases; bases outside gene matches: 4. This CDR3 is 13 amino acids long. The V gene's germline CDR1 is GTSNPN and CDR2 SVGIG (reference sequence). This CDR3 reads CAWAGTNYNEQFF. The CDR3 DNA reads TGTGCCTGGGCCGGGACTAACTACAATGAGCAGTTCTTC.

This chain uses TRBV6-1 with TRBJ1-5; D may be TRBD1 (5 bases). The CDR3 has 14 amino acids. In germline, CDR1 is MNHNS, CDR2 SASEGT. With 7 bases removed from V and 3 bases from J, the gap between germline ends came to 13 bases. CDR3 bases: TGTGCCAGCAACATGGACACTGTCAATCAGCCCCAGCATTTT. This translates into CASNMDTVNQPQHF.

The chain couples TRBV30 to TRBJ2-5; TRBD2 aligns across 11 bases. With 0 bases clipped from V and 4 bases from J, the junction kept 7 bases outside the gene matches. This CDR3 has 16 residues. Germline CDR1 is GTSNPN and CDR2 is SVGIG (reference sequence). In DNA form, the CDR3 reads TGTGCCTGGAGTGTAGGGCTAGCGGGAGGAGGAGAGACCCAGTACTTC. Amino acid sequence: CAWSVGLAGGGETQYF.

The chain's CDR3 is CASSSRLASNEQFF. CDR3 DNA sequence: TGTGCCAGCAGTTCCCGACTAGCAAGTAATGAGCAGTTCTTC. This chain uses TRBV7-3 with TRBJ2-1; 7 bases map to TRBD2. The germline gives CDR1 SGHTA, CDR2 FQGTGA. The CDR3 runs to 14 residues. V shed 6 bases, J shed 7 bases, and the junction held 9 bases outside the gene matches.

This clonotype came up once. The V gene is TRBV4-1, the J gene TRBJ1-4, with 8 positions matching TRBD1. This CDR3 is 15 amino acids long. The junction had 5 bases not matched to a gene; V was cut back by 4 bases and J by 4 bases. Germline loops: CDR1 MGHRA, CDR2 YSYEKL. CDR3 DNA sequence: TGCGCCAGCAGCCCGCCGGACAGGGATAATGAAAAACTGTTTTTT. Translated: CASSPPDRDNEKLFF.

J is TRBJ2-7 and V is TRBV7-2; 9 bases are shared with TRBD2. The CDR3 contains 15 residues. The V and J ends lost 0 bases and 2 bases, in that order; junction bases with no gene match: 2. Germline CDR1 SGHTA, CDR2 FQGNSA. The CDR3 sequence: CASSLAPSGTYEQYF. CDR3 DNA: TGTGCCAGCAGCTTAGCGCCTAGCGGGACCTACGAGCAGTACTTC.

V and J are TRBV5-1 and TRBJ1-3, with TRBD1 matching 8 bases. Germline lookup yields CDR1 SGHRS and CDR2 YFSETQ. The V segment lost 5 bases and the J segment 0 bases; nucleotides outside the gene matches: 4. The length of the CDR3 is 15 residues. The CDR3 reads CASSRDRPSGNTIYF. DNA of the CDR3: TGCGCCAGCAGTCGGGACAGGCCCTCTGGAAACACCATATATTTT.

This clonotype occurred a few times. The gene calls are TRBV30 and TRBJ1-5, with 11 bases fitting TRBD1. The J segment lost 4 bases and the V segment lost 5 bases, leaving 1 base of the junction unmatched. This CDR3 is 13 amino acids long. Germline V gives CDR1 GTSNPN, CDR2 SVGIG (reference sequence). The CDR3 DNA reads as TGTGCCTGGGGGACAGGGGGTAATCAGCCCCAGCATTTT. Protein: CAWGTGGNQPQHF.

The chain employs TRBV29-1 and TRBJ2-6; no reliable D call. This CDR3 contains 12 residues. The V gene lost 3 bases and the J gene lost 2 bases, with 2 bases spanning the gap. CDR1 and CDR2 (germline): SQVTM, ANQGSEA. CDR3 sequence: CSVDAGANVLTF. CDR3 in DNA: TGCAGCGTTGACGCTGGGGCCAACGTCCTGACTTTC.

The V call is TRBV15, the J call TRBJ2-3, with unresolved D. V lost 0 bases and J lost 0, with 7 bases in between. CDR1 is LNHNV, CDR2 YYDKDF, per germline (reference sequence). This CDR3 comprises 15 residues. The CDR3 region has the DNA TGTGCCACCAGCAGAGACGCACGTAGCACAGATACGCAGTATTTT. Amino acid sequence: CATSRDARSTDTQYF.

V and J are TRBV14 and TRBJ2-1; D call uncertain. The CDR3 length is 16 residues. The germline CDR1 and CDR2 sequences are SGHDN and FVKESK. V was trimmed by 4 bases and J by 4 bases, leaving 17 bases between them. CDR3 nucleotide sequence: TGTGCCAGCAGCCGAAACGGAGTCGGACGATACAATGAGCAGTTCTTC. It codes for CASSRNGVGRYNEQFF.